The entry that follows covers one T cell receptor (beta chain) sequence. Its target is not known. Lesional scalp tissue (obtained by punch biopsy) and peripheral blood were collected from alopecia areata patients. Extraction and reverse transcription of RNA yielded cDNA as the sequencing template. Measured with immunoSEQ multiplex PCR; TCRdb has only the in-frame clones, and not every one. The sample consists of approximately 140,000 clones, 87% of them appearing once. This specimen comes from a study of CD8+ T cells in alopecia areata. General study points: The study found TCR sharing across patients less clear than in mice, possibly for HLA reasons. Higher clonality and more expanded CD8+ clones appeared in lesional than normal scalp.

Germline trimming cut 2 bases from V and 0 bases from J; bases unmatched to any gene: 7. The CDR3 contains 16 residues. Looked up from germline, CDR1 is SGHVS and CDR2 is FQNEAQ. The input for sequencing was CD8+ T cells sorted from blood, taken at week 0. The sequence was obtained from a human donor with alopecia areata. The chain joins TRBV7-8 to TRBJ2-7; 7 positions match TRBD1. The CDR3 DNA reads as TGTGCCAGCAGCTTACACAGGGACAGACTCTCCTACGAGCAGTACTTC. Protein sequence: CASSLHRDRLSYEQYF.